These 30 T cell receptor beta chains came from one sample sequenced in a study of Graves' ophthalmopathy and Graves' hyperthyroidism. RNA transcripts served as template for amplifying TCR beta CDR3 sequences. Second-round multiplex PCR came after a first-round RT-PCR that employed HTBI primers. MiXCR, applied by TCRdb to the multiplex PCR reads, yields one record per CDR3 protein. The sample includes around 1.1 million distinct CDR3 sequences, less than 45% of them seen just once. Sequenced input: peripheral blood or thyroid tissue (not recorded which). Source of these receptors: an adult man with Graves' hyperthyroidism.

Concerning this clonotype itself: A much larger clone differs by one base, so this may be a read error. The CDR3 DNA sequence: TGTGCCGGCAGCTTAGCCGGGGGAATCTACGAGCAGTACTTC. Translation gives CAGSLAGGIYEQYF. The chain joins TRBV7-6 to TRBJ2-7; possible D gene TRBD2, 6 bases. The CDR3 loop spans 14 amino acids. From germline, CDR1 is SGHVS and CDR2 FNYEAQ.

This clonotype appeared a few times. The chain links TRBV6-1 to TRBJ1-3; TRBD1 is a possible D gene (5 bases). The length of the CDR3 is 13 residues. V gave up 8 bases and J gave up 0 bases, with 8 bases separating them. CDR1 is MNHNS, CDR2 SASEGT, per germline. The CDR3 here is CASETGSGNTIYF. The CDR3 DNA reads as TGTGCCAGCGAAACAGGCTCTGGAAACACCATATATTTT.

Many counts were recorded for this clonotype. This chain uses TRBV18 with TRBJ2-5; 9 bases are shared with TRBD1. Germline lookup yields CDR1 KGHSH and CDR2 LQKENI. V was pared by 8 bases and J by 2 bases, with 6 bases of the junction left unmatched. CDR3 size: 14 residues. For the CDR3, the DNA is TGTGCCAGCAGCCCCGGGACAGGGCAAGAGACCCAGTACTTC. Its protein product is CASSPGTGQETQYF.

This clonotype was counted many times. This chain links TRBV20-1 with TRBJ1-5; tentatively, D is TRBD1 (6 bases). CDR1 and CDR2 (germline): DFQATT, SNEGSKA (reference sequence). Trimming pared 3 bases from V and 9 bases from J, leaving 18 bases between. The CDR3 extends over 14 amino acids. CDR3 coding DNA: TGCAGTGCTAGGTTATCCGGGGGGGGCCCGCCCCAGCATTTT. This sequence encodes CSARLSGGGPPQHF.

Only a few counts were recorded for this clonotype. The chain uses TRBV9 and TRBJ1-1, with 9 nucleotides matching TRBD1. The CDR3 extends over 17 amino acids. V shed 4 bases and J 2 bases; nucleotides not matched to a gene: 12. Germline V lookup: CDR1 SGDLS, CDR2 YYNGEE. This CDR3 is CASSPRQGGTSNTEAFF. The DNA of the CDR3 is TGTGCCAGCAGCCCGCGACAGGGGGGGACCTCAAACACTGAAGCTTTCTTT.

The chain is built from TRBV19 and TRBJ1-5, with 11 positions matching TRBD1. In germline, CDR1 is LNHDA, CDR2 SQIVND (reference sequence). The trim removed 5 bases at V and 9 bases at J, leaving 6 bases unmatched. This CDR3 is built from 14 residues. CDR3 nucleotides: TGTGCCAGTAGTCCGGGGACAGGGGGTATGCCCCAGCATTTT. Translated: CASSPGTGGMPQHF. The whole variable domain, remainder taken from reference TRBV19 and TRBJ1-5, is DGGITQSPKYLFRKEGQNVTLSCEQNLNHDAMYWYRQDPGQGLRLIYYSQIVNDFQKGDIAEGYSVSREKKESFPLTVTSAQKNPTAFYLCASSPGTGGMPQHFGDGTRLSIL.

The chain joins TRBV29-1 to TRBJ1-1; 12 bases line up with TRBD1. V shed 7 bases and J 5 bases; nucleotides not matched to a gene: 11. Germline V gene lookup returns CDR1 SQVTM and CDR2 ANQGSEA. CDR3 length equals 15 residues. CDR3 sequence: CSALGDRGHSTEAFF. Written as DNA, the CDR3 is TGCAGCGCTCTTGGGGACAGGGGGCACTCTACTGAAGCTTTCTTT.

This clonotype was seen many times. This chain connects TRBV20-1 to TRBJ1-2; D not resolved. V lost 5 bases and J lost 0, with 10 bases in between. This CDR3 has 13 amino acids. Germline values: CDR1 DFQATT, CDR2 SNEGSKA (reference sequence). This CDR3 reads CSALGRANYGYTF. The CDR3 region has the DNA TGCAGTGCTCTAGGCAGAGCTAACTATGGCTACACCTTC.

This clonotype was picked up many times. V and J are TRBV7-9 and TRBJ2-7, with D perhaps being TRBD1 or TRBD2 (5 bases each). V gave up 4 bases and J gave up 2 bases, with 15 bases separating them. The CDR3 consists of 15 residues. Germline assignment: CDR1 SEHNR and CDR2 FQNEAQ (reference sequence). DNA of the CDR3: TGTGCCAGCAGCTATCCTCCCCGGGGCACCTACGAGCAGTACTTC. Amino acids: CASSYPPRGTYEQYF.

Turning to this clonotype: A single base separates this from a much larger clone, so it may be a read error. This chain joins TRBV7-9 and TRBJ1-2; 8 nucleotides line up with TRBD1. Germline V gives CDR1 SEHNR, CDR2 FQNEAQ (reference sequence). The CDR3 is 14 residues long. V shed 7 bases, J shed 4 bases, and the junction held 8 bases outside the gene matches. This CDR3 reads CASNDDRGPYGYTF. The CDR3 DNA reads as TGTGCCAGCAACGACGACAGGGGCCCCTATGGCTACACCTTC.

About this clonotype: This sequence may be a read error, since a much larger clone differs from it by one base. This chain joins TRBV2 and TRBJ1-2, with D unclear. CDR1 and CDR2 from the germline V gene are SNHLY and FYNNEI. The CDR3 runs 17 residues. The CDR3 sequence: CAGSGQDTPRANYGYTF. DNA for the CDR3: TGTGCCGGCAGTGGGCAGGATACCCCAAGAGCTAACTATGGCTACACCTTC. The entire variable domain, with the rest obtained from reference TRBV2 and TRBJ1-2, is as follows: EPEVTQTPSHQVTQMGQEVILRCVPISNHLYFYWYRQILGQKVEFLVSFYNNEISEKSEIFDDQFSVERPDGSNFTLKIRSTKLEDSAMYFCAGSGQDTPRANYGYTFGSGTRLTVV.

As to this clonotype: One junction end disagrees with the germline gene, perhaps due to a read error. This chain joins TRBV7-9 and TRBJ2-7; no firm D call. This CDR3 region has 14 residues. Germline V gives CDR1 SEHNR, CDR2 FQNEAQ (reference sequence). Here the CDR3 reads CASSEPQSPYERYF. The CDR3 bases are TGTGCCAGCAGCGAGCCTCAGTCTCCCTACGAGCGGTACTTC.

The chain employs TRBV12-3 or TRBV12-4 and TRBJ1-1; no reliable D call. V was shortened by 5 bases and J by 10 bases, with 14 bases between the two germline ends. The CDR3 runs 12 residues. CDR3 loop: CASSTQEIGAFF. CDR3 DNA sequence: TGTGCCAGCAGTACCCAAGAAATCGGAGCTTTCTTT.

This clonotype was seen many times. The chain joins TRBV27 to TRBJ1-5; 7 nucleotides match TRBD1. The CDR3 spans 14 residues. CDR1 is MNHEY, CDR2 SMNVEV, per germline (reference sequence). Trimming removed 6 bases from V and 3 bases from J; junction bases left unmatched: 5. This CDR3 reads CASREQGPNQPQHF. The CDR3 DNA sequence: TGTGCCAGCAGAGAACAGGGGCCCAATCAGCCCCAGCATTTT.

A word on this clonotype: Compared with germline, one end of the junction differs, possibly owing to a read error. The chain couples TRBV4-2 to TRBJ2-5; tentative D call: TRBD1 (6 bases). The CDR3 loop spans 15 amino acids. Germline lookup yields CDR1 LGHNA and CDR2 YNFKEQ. As DNA, the CDR3 is TGTGCCAGCAGCCCAAAACAGGGAGACCAAGGGACCCAGTACTTC. Its translation: CASSPKQGDQGTQYF.

In regard to this clonotype: The junction departs from germline at one end; a sequencing error may be responsible. As DNA, the CDR3 is TGTGCCAGCAGTGAATTTGAAAACAGGGAACTCCCCTACGGGCAGTACTTC. Translated, it gives CASSEFENRELPYGQYF. The V call is TRBV25-1, the J call TRBJ2-7; TRBD1 is a possible D gene (6 bases). The CDR3 loop spans 17 amino acids. Germline-derived CDR1 and CDR2 are MGHDK and SYGVNS.

The chain couples TRBV5-6 to TRBJ2-2; 8 bases match TRBD2. Trimming removed 4 bases from V and 4 bases from J; junction bases left unmatched: 12. CDR3 length: 17 amino acids. CDR1 SGHDT and CDR2 YYEEEE come from the germline V gene. CDR3 in DNA: TGTGCCAGCAGCGCTAAAACCGGGACTAGTGGCACCGGGGAGCTGTTTTTT. Translated: CASSAKTGTSGTGELFF.

This clonotype was observed once. The chain recombines TRBV7-9 with TRBJ2-7; D is undetermined. There are 10 residues in the CDR3. Trimming took off 11 bases at V and 6 bases at J, with 11 bases between the two ends. Looked up from germline, CDR1 is SEHNR and CDR2 is FQNEAQ (reference sequence). This chain's CDR3 is CACAGGEQYF. The CDR3 DNA reads as TGTGCCTGCGCAGGCGGCGAGCAGTACTTC.

At least ten counts were recorded for this clonotype. The rearrangement uses TRBV24-1 and TRBJ2-7; 10 bases match TRBD1. Unmatched junction bases numbered 9, after V lost 5 bases and J lost 3 bases. The CDR3 length is 16 residues. In germline, CDR1 is KGHDR, CDR2 SFDVKD. As DNA, the CDR3 is TGTGCCACCAGTGGGGGGTCCCGGGACAGGGGCTACGAGCAGTACTTC. It specifies CATSGGSRDRGYEQYF.

This clonotype occurred many times. This rearrangement joins TRBV7-2 to TRBJ2-5; 7 nucleotides line up with TRBD1. Germline V gene sequence: CDR1 SGHTA, CDR2 FQGNSA. Germline trimming cut 8 bases from V and 3 bases from J; bases unmatched to any gene: 3. The CDR3 has 12 residues. Here the CDR3 DNA reads TGTGCCAGCTCTACAGGGGAAGAGACCCAGTACTTC. This encodes CASSTGEETQYF.

This clonotype was recorded at least ten times. The chain couples TRBV20-1 to TRBJ2-6; D ambiguous. Trimming removed 0 bases from V and 0 bases from J, with 3 bases in between. The CDR3 is made up of 14 amino acids. Germline CDR1 DFQATT, CDR2 SNEGSKA (reference sequence). The CDR3 loop reads CSARDNSGANVLTF. As DNA, the CDR3 is TGCAGTGCTAGAGACAACTCTGGGGCCAACGTCCTGACTTTC.

This clonotype was seen once. The chain links TRBV10-2 to TRBJ2-7, with 9 bases fitting TRBD1. Per the germline V gene, CDR1 is WSHSY and CDR2 is SAAADI. The J segment lost 7 bases and the V segment lost 6 bases, leaving 4 bases of the junction unmatched. This CDR3 is 12 amino acids long. The CDR3 reads CASSSGTGEQYF. The CDR3 DNA reads as TGCGCCAGCAGCTCCGGGACAGGGGAGCAGTACTTC.

This clonotype was detected only a few times. The chain employs TRBV29-1 and TRBJ1-1; D is undetermined. Germline-derived CDR1 and CDR2 are SQVTM and ANQGSEA. The CDR3 runs to 11 residues. V was shortened by 4 bases and J by 5 bases, with 8 bases between the two germline ends. The CDR3 loop reads CSVVDRTEAFF. The CDR3 DNA reads TGCAGCGTTGTCGATCGTACTGAAGCTTTCTTT.

This clonotype was counted at least ten times. The chain combines TRBV9 with TRBJ1-5; tentative D call: TRBD1 (5 bases). V lost 4 bases and J lost 3, with 11 bases in between. Germline CDR1 reads SGDLS; CDR2 reads YYNGEE. The CDR3 length is 14 residues. The CDR3 DNA reads as TGTGCCAGCAGCCGAGGACACGTCAATCAGCCCCAGCATTTT. Encoded protein: CASSRGHVNQPQHF.

Points on this clonotype: This may be a read error, as it is one base from a much larger clone. This chain uses TRBV7-2 with TRBJ2-7, with 8 bases fitting TRBD2. The V gene end was trimmed by 4 bases and the J gene end by 5 bases; junction bases not matched to a gene: 13. The CDR3 has 16 amino acids. Germline V gene sequence: CDR1 SGHTA, CDR2 FQGNSA. The CDR3 coding sequence is TGTGCCAGCAGCTCAGCGCTTAGCGGGACCACCAACGAGCAGTACTTC. Residues: CASSSALSGTTNEQYF.

The rearrangement joins TRBV7-2 to TRBJ2-7, with D hard to call. The germline gives CDR1 SGHTA, CDR2 FQGNSA. Deletions cut 5 bases from V and 5 bases from J, with 16 bases between. The CDR3 covers 14 residues. The CDR3 loop reads CASSRLSYLDEQYF. CDR3 bases: TGTGCCAGCAGCCGCCTTAGTTACCTCGACGAGCAGTACTTC. Complete variable domain (other parts from reference TRBV7-2 and TRBJ2-7): GAGVSQSPSNKVTEKGKDVELRCDPISGHTALYWYRQSLGQGLEFLIYFQGNSAPDKSGLPSDRFSAERTGGSVSTLTIQRTQQEDSAVYLCASSRLSYLDEQYFGPGTRLTVT.

This chain links TRBV9 with TRBJ1-3; 7 positions agree with TRBD1. Trimming at V came to 4 bases and at J to 0 bases, leaving 7 bases not matched to a gene. CDR1 is SGDLS, CDR2 YYNGEE, per germline. The CDR3 is made up of 16 amino acids. Here the CDR3 reads CASSTGTAVSGNTIYF. The CDR3 DNA reads TGTGCCAGCAGCACCGGGACAGCGGTCTCTGGAAACACCATATATTTT.

The J gene is TRBJ2-7, the V gene TRBV12-3 or TRBV12-4, with a tentative D call TRBD2 (5 bases). CDR3 length: 16 residues. V lost 4 bases to trimming and J lost 5 bases, with 21 bases between them. The CDR3 is CASSYQTPGLGNEQYF. The CDR3 coding sequence is TGTGCCAGCAGTTACCAAACGCCGGGGTTGGGTAACGAGCAGTACTTC.

The chain has TRBV25-1 and TRBJ2-5, with 10 bases matching TRBD2. The CDR3 covers 15 residues. The J segment lost 2 bases and the V segment lost 7 bases, leaving 7 bases of the junction unmatched. Germline V gene lookup returns CDR1 MGHDK and CDR2 SYGVNS. The CDR3 nucleotides read TGTGCCAGCATCCCCACTAGCGGGGCGCAAGAGACCCAGTACTTC. This sequence encodes CASIPTSGAQETQYF.

This clonotype has ten or more counts. The rearrangement uses TRBV5-1 and TRBJ2-7, with D hard to call. The length of the CDR3 is 13 residues. Trimming left V 5 bases short and J 1 base short, with 10 bases between. Germline lookup yields CDR1 SGHRS and CDR2 YFSETQ. In DNA form, the CDR3 reads TGCGCCAGCAGAGTCGGACGGTCCTACGAGCAGTACTTC. It is translated as CASRVGRSYEQYF.